A selection of T cell receptor beta chains follows, all from one sample in a study of human T cells and chemical hapten exposure. In TCRdb, the RACE reads were re-called with MiXCR into one record per CDR3 protein. Here the sample spans about 180,000 distinct CDR3 sequences, approximately 31% being singletons. The specimen was whole blood, collected in connection with sensitization to the hapten diphenylcyclopropenone (DPC). The receptor set was obtained from a young woman with alopecia areata. Some clones in this sample may be carry-over from other donors' samples. Each CDR3 is given with its conserved first and last residue. D genes are given only for firm matches. Part of the rows lack a size; the others show once, few, many or a class for expanded clones.

v_gene: TRBV4-1
d_gene: NA
j_gene: TRBJ1-1
abundance: NA
CDR3aa: CASRHEQGNTEAFF
CDR3nt: TGCGCCAGCAGACATGAACAGGGAAACACTGAAGCTTTCTTT

v_gene: TRBV28
d_gene: NA
j_gene: TRBJ2-7
abundance: NA
CDR3aa: CASTSFSYEQYF
CDR3nt: TGTGCCAGCACCTCTTTCTCCTACGAGCAGTACTTC

v_gene: TRBV29-1
d_gene: TRBD1
j_gene: TRBJ1-2
abundance: few
CDR3aa: CSVGGGEVGYTF
CDR3nt: TGCAGCGTTGGAGGGGGCGAAGTAGGCTACACCTTC

v_gene: TRBV5-1
d_gene: NA
j_gene: TRBJ2-1
abundance: NA
CDR3aa: CASSLGGLNEQFF
CDR3nt: TGCGCCAGCAGCTTGGGAGGGTTGAATGAGCAGTTCTTC

v_gene: TRBV28
d_gene: NA
j_gene: TRBJ2-7
abundance: NA
CDR3aa: CASSLLGGGTYEQYF
CDR3nt: TGTGCCAGCAGTTTGTTGGGTGGGGGAACCTACGAGCAGTACTTC

v_gene: TRBV7-2
d_gene: NA
j_gene: TRBJ1-1
abundance: NA
CDR3aa: CASSTMNTEAFF
CDR3nt: TGTGCCAGCAGTACTATGAACACTGAAGCTTTCTTT

v_gene: TRBV24-1
d_gene: NA
j_gene: TRBJ2-1
abundance: few
CDR3aa: CATSLELSNEQFF
CDR3nt: TGTGCCACCAGTCTGGAGCTGTCCAATGAGCAGTTCTTC

v_gene: TRBV13
d_gene: NA
j_gene: TRBJ2-1
abundance: NA
CDR3aa: CASSMTQPGQGIAGEAYNEQFF
CDR3nt: TGTGCCAGCAGCATGACACAACCGGGACAGGGTATAGCGGGAGAAGCTTACAATGAGCAGTTCTTC

v_gene: TRBV12-3/TRBV12-4
d_gene: NA
j_gene: TRBJ2-3
abundance: few
CDR3aa: CASSSWADTDTQYF
CDR3nt: TGTGCCAGCAGCTCCTGGGCCGACACAGATACGCAGTATTTT

v_gene: TRBV25-1
d_gene: NA
j_gene: TRBJ2-1
abundance: few
CDR3aa: CASSTAGAYNEQFF
CDR3nt: TGTGCCAGCAGTACCGCCGGGGCCTACAATGAGCAGTTCTTC

v_gene: TRBV5-1
d_gene: TRBD1
j_gene: TRBJ2-6
abundance: NA
CDR3aa: CASSFGTGASGANVLTF
CDR3nt: TGCGCCAGCAGCTTTGGGACAGGCGCCTCTGGGGCCAACGTCCTGACTTTC